This record looks at one TCR beta chain sequence and its context. Donors in Cohort 3 counted as recovered after two negative PCRs, clearance, or symptom resolution. Trimming left V 2 bases short and J 3 bases short, with 8 bases between. Germline V gene data show CDR1 as SEHNR and CDR2 as FQNEAQ (reference sequence). The CDR3 is 13 residues long. These data come from a study of blood T cell repertoires in COVID-19. Study summary: The origin of the acute and convalescent COVID-19 samples was the United States, Italy and Spain. In each case, the material was cDNA or gDNA derived from T cells, B-cell-depleted T cells, or PBMCs.

How the authors handled the data: How many nucleated cells were present was estimated from reference gene primer amplification. The assay was immunoSEQ multiplex PCR, and TCRdb's table has in-frame clones only and misses some. That table supplies the V and J calls and clone size; D and trimming were determined from the DNA. The sample gives about 220,000 clones, roughly 84% of which show up once; approximately 6.6% is in the top ten. The sequenced sample was PBMCs or T cells enriched from blood (not recorded which). The sequence came from a woman aged 40 to 50 who had recovered from COVID-19. The chain employs TRBV7-9 and TRBJ2-7; D perhaps matches TRBD1 (5 bases). The chain's CDR3 is CASSLTQGYEQYF. CDR3 bases: TGTGCCAGCAGCTTAACTCAGGGCTACGAGCAGTACTTC.